The 4 T cell receptor beta chains in this list originate from one sample, sequenced in a study of blood T cell repertoires in COVID-19. The repertoire was sequenced with immunoSEQ multiplex PCR; TCRdb's copy has only in-frame clones and lacks some. The table records about 170,000 clones, around 86% of them present only once. Specimen: peripheral blood. The receptors were sampled from a man between 65 and 85 years old with acute or convalescent COVID-19.

The chain couples TRBV27 to TRBJ1-4; weak D call: TRBD1 (6 bases). Trimming cost V 6 bases and J 8 bases, with 19 bases left between them. The CDR3 extends over 15 amino acids. Germline V gene lookup returns CDR1 MNHEY and CDR2 SMNVEV (reference sequence). The CDR3 DNA sequence: TGTGCCAGCAGCAAACTAGGGGGTCCGGAGGAAAAACTGTTTTTT. The encoded protein is CASSKLGGPEEKLFF.

The chain is built from TRBV25-1 and TRBJ1-6, with D maybe TRBD1 (6 bases). V was shortened by 2 bases and J by 7 bases, with 18 bases between the two germline ends. The germline V gene encodes CDR1 MGHDK and CDR2 SYGVNS. The CDR3 is 17 amino acids. CDR3 residues: CASSEQNSGALNSPLHF. The CDR3 bases are TGTGCCAGCAGTGAACAAAACTCAGGGGCGTTAAATTCACCCCTCCACTTT.

This clone appeared a few times. This rearrangement joins TRBV7-2 to TRBJ1-1; TRBD1 might be the D (6 bases). Germline V lookup: CDR1 SGHTA, CDR2 FQGNSA. The CDR3 is made up of 14 amino acids. Between the trimmed V and J ends, which lost 5 bases and 0 bases, there was a span of 10 bases. For the CDR3, the DNA is TGTGCCAGCAGCGTTACAGGGATGAACACTGAAGCTTTCTTT. It specifies CASSVTGMNTEAFF. The full variable domain, rest sourced from reference TRBV7-2 and TRBJ1-1, is GAGVSQSPSNKVTEKGKDVELRCDPISGHTALYWYRQSLGQGLEFLIYFQGNSAPDKSGLPSDRFSAERTGGSVSTLTIQRTQQEDSAVYLCASSVTGMNTEAFFGQGTRLTVV.

The V gene is TRBV27, the J gene TRBJ1-2; 10 bases match TRBD1. This CDR3 is built from 15 residues. Germline V gene data show CDR1 as MNHEY and CDR2 as SMNVEV (reference sequence). The junction had 5 bases not matched to a gene; V was cut back by 0 bases and J by 7 bases. In DNA, the CDR3 is TGTGCCAGCAGTTTATCGTATGGGACAGGGGTTGGCTACACCTTC. Translated, it gives CASSLSYGTGVGYTF.